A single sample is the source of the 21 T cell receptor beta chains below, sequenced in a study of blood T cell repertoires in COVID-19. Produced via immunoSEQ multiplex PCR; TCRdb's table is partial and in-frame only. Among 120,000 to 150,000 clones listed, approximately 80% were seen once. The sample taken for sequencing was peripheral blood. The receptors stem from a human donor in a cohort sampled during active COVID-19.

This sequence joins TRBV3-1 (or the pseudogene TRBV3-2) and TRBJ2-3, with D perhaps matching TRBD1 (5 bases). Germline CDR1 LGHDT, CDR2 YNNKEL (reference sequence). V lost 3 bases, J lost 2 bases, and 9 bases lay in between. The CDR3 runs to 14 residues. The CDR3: CASSHRQFTDTQYF. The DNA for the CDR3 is TGTGCCAGCAGCCACCGACAGTTCACAGATACGCAGTATTTT.

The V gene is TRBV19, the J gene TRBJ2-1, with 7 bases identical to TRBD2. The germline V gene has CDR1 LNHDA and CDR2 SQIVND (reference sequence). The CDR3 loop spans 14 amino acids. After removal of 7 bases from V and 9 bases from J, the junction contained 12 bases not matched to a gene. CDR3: CASKGLREVSEQFF. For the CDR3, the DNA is TGTGCCAGTAAGGGGTTACGGGAGGTATCTGAGCAGTTCTTC.

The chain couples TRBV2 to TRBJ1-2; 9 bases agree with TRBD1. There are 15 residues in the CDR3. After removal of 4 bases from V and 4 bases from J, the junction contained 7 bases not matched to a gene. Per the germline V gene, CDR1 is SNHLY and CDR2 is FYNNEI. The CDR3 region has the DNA TGTGCCAGCAGTGGTACGACAGGGGGGTCCTATGGCTACACCTTC. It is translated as CASSGTTGGSYGYTF.

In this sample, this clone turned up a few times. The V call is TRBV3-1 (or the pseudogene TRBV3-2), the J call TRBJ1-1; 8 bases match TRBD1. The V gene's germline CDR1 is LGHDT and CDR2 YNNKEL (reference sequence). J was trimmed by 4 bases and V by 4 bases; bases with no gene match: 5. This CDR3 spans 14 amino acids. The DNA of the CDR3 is TGTGCCAGCAGCCCTCGGGACAGGCCCACTGAAGCTTTCTTT. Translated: CASSPRDRPTEAFF.

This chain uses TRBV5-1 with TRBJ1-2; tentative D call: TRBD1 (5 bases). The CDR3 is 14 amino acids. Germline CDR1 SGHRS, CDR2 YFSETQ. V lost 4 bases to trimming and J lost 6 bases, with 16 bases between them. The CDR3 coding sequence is TGCGCCAGCAGCCCTATCGGGGGGACTCATGGCTACACCTTC. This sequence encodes CASSPIGGTHGYTF.

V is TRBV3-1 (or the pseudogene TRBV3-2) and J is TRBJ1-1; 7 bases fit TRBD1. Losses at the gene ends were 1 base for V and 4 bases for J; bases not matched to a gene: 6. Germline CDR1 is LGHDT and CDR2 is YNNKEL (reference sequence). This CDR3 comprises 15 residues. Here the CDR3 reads CASSQGTGVGTEAFF. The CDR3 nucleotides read TGTGCCAGCAGCCAAGGCACAGGGGTTGGCACTGAAGCTTTCTTT.

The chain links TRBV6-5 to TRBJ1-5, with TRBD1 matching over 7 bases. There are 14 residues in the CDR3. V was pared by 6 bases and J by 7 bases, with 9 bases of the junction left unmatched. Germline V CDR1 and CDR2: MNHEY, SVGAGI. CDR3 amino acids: CASSLTQTGQPQHF. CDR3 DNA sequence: TGTGCCAGCAGCCTAACCCAGACAGGGCAGCCCCAGCATTTT.

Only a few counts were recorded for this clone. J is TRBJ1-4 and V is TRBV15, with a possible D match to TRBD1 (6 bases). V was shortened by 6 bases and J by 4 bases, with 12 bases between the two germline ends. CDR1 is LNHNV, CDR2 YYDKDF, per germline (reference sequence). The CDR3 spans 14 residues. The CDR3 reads CATRADRYNEKLFF. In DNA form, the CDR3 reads TGTGCCACCAGGGCGGACAGATATAATGAAAAACTGTTTTTT.

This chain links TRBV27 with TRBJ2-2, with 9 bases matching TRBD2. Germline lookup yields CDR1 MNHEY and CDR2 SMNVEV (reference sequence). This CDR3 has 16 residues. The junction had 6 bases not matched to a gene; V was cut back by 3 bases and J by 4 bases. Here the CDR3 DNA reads TGTGCCAGCAGTTTTCACGGACTAGCGTCCACCGGGGAGCTGTTTTTT. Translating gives CASSFHGLASTGELFF.

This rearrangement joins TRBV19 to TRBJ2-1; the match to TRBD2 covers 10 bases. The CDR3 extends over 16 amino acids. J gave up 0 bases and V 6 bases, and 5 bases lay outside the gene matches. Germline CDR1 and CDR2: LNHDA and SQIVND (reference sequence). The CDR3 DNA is TGTGCCAGTAGATCCCCTAGCGGGAGCTCCTACAATGAGCAGTTCTTC. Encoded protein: CASRSPSGSSYNEQFF.

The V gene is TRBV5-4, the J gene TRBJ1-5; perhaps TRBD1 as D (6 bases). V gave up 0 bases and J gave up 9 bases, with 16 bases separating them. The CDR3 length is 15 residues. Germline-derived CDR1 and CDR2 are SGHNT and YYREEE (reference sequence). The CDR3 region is CASSLAGDRSGPQHF. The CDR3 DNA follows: TGTGCCAGCAGCTTGGCAGGGGACCGATCGGGGCCCCAGCATTTT.

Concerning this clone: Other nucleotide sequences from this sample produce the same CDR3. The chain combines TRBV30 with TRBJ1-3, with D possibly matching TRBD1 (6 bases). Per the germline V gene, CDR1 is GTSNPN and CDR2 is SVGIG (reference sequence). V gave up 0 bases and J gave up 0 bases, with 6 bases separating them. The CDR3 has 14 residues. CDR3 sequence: CAWSVGGSGNTIYF. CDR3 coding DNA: TGTGCCTGGAGTGTAGGGGGCTCTGGAAACACCATATATTTT.

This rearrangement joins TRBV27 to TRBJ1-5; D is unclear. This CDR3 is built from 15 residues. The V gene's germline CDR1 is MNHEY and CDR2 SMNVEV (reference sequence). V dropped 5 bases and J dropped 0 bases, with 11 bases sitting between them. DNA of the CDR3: TGTGCCAGCAGTCCCCCGGAGGATAGCAATCAGCCCCAGCATTTT. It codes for CASSPPEDSNQPQHF.

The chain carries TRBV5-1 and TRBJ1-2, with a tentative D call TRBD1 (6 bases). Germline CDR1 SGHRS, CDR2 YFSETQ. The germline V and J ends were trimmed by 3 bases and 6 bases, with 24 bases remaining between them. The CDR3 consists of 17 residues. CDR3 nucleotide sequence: TGCGCCAGCAGCTGGAGGGGAGCGGGGGGCGCAGTCGATGGCTACACCTTC. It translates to CASSWRGAGGAVDGYTF.

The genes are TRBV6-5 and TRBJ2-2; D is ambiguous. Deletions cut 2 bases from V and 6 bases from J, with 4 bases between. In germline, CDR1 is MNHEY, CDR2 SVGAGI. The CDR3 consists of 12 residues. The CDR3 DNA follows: TGTGCCAGCAGTTACCCTCCCGGGGAGCTGTTTTTT. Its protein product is CASSYPPGELFF.

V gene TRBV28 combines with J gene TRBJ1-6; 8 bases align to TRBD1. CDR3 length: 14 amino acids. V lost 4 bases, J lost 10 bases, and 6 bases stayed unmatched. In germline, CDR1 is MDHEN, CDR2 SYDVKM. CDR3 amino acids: CASSWAGGVSPLHF. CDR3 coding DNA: TGTGCCAGCAGTTGGGCAGGGGGCGTCTCACCCCTCCACTTT.

The CDR3 region is CASSPSRFSGNTIYF. CDR3 coding DNA: TGTGCCAGCAGCCCCTCCCGGTTCTCTGGAAACACCATATATTTT. The gene calls are TRBV5-8 and TRBJ1-3, with D unresolved. CDR3 size: 15 residues. The germline V gene encodes CDR1 SGHTS and CDR2 YDEGEE. V gave up 4 bases and J gave up 0 bases, with 11 bases separating them.

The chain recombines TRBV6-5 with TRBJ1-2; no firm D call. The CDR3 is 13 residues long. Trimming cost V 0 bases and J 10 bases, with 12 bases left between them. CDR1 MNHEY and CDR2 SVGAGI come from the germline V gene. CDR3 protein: CASSYSVPGSYTF. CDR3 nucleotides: TGTGCCAGCAGTTACTCGGTTCCAGGATCCTACACCTTC.

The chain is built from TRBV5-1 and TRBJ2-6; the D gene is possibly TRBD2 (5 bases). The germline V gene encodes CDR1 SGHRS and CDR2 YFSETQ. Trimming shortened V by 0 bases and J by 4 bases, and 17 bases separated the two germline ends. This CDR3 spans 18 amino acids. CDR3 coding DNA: TGCGCCAGCAGCTTGGCCTTACAGCGGCCTCGCGGGGCCAACGTCCTGACTTTC. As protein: CASSLALQRPRGANVLTF.

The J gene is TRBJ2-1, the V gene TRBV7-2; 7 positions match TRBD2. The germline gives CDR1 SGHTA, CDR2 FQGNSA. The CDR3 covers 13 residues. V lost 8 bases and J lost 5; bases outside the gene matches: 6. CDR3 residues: CASAGTTNNEQFF. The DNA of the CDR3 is TGTGCCAGCGCCGGGACTACTAACAATGAGCAGTTCTTC.

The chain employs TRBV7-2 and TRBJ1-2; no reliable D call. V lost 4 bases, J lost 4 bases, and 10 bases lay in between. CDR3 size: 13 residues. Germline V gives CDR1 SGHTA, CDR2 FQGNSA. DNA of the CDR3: TGTGCCAGCAGCTCCACAGATTCCTATGGCTACACCTTC. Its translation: CASSSTDSYGYTF.